The 20 T cell receptor beta chains presented below share a single source sample, sequenced in a study of T cell clonality in common variable immunodeficiency. Study outcomes and limitations: In common variable immunodeficiency, TCR beta chains reportedly carried fewer deletions and N-nucleotide insertions.

Antigen specificity for these receptors is unknown. Some clones are missing from TCRdb's copy, which holds only in-frame ones; the method was immunoSEQ multiplex PCR. The specimen has about 42,000 clones, none found just once. The sequencing input was peripheral blood mononuclear cells. Source of these receptors: a human donor with common variable immunodeficiency.

Note on this clone: Read sequence stops 3 residues before the CDR3 end, and the germline J gene provides the missing end. This rearrangement joins TRBV5-6 to TRBJ2-7, with 10 bases that match TRBD1. The germline gives CDR1 SGHDT, CDR2 YYEEEE. The V gene end was trimmed by 5 bases and the J gene end by 4 bases; junction bases not matched to a gene: 6. The CDR3 runs to 14 residues. CDR3 sequence reads: CASRAPGQGYEQYF. Incomplete CDR3 DNA: TGTGCCAGCAGAGCGCCGGGACAGGGGTACGAG.

This clone was detected many times. Read coverage stops 3 residues before the CDR3 terminus; the germline J gene supplies the remainder. The J gene is TRBJ2-1, the V gene TRBV30; a possible D gene is TRBD2 (5 bases). The CDR3 totals 14 residues. With 5 bases removed from V and 3 bases from J, the gap between germline ends came to 14 bases. The germline V gene encodes CDR1 GTSNPN and CDR2 SVGIG (reference sequence). The CDR3 here is CAWASGVLYNEQFF. The CDR3 bases that were read are TGTGCCTGGGCGAGCGGAGTGCTCTACAATGAG.

Points on this clone: Read coverage stops 3 residues before the CDR3 terminus; the germline J gene supplies the remainder. The chain carries TRBV19 and TRBJ2-5; 7 positions match TRBD1. The length of the CDR3 is 14 residues. Germline V gives CDR1 LNHDA, CDR2 SQIVND (reference sequence). Germline trimming cut 4 bases from V and 1 base from J; bases unmatched to any gene: 3. Here the CDR3 reads CASSTTGAQETQYF. The sequenced CDR3 bases are TGTGCCAGTAGTACCACAGGGGCCCAAGAGACC. Based on the CDR3 plus reference TRBV19 and TRBJ2-5, the full variable domain is DGGITQSPKYLFRKEGQNVTLSCEQNLNHDAMYWYRQDPGQGLRLIYYSQIVNDFQKGDIAEGYSVSREKKESFPLTVTSAQKNPTAFYLCASSTTGAQETQYFGPGTRLLVL.

This clone came up a few times. The read ends 3 residues shy of where the CDR3 ends; the end is completed using the germline J gene. The chain carries TRBV19 and TRBJ1-2; D uncertain. CDR3 length: 15 residues. Germline V gene sequence: CDR1 LNHDA, CDR2 SQIVND (reference sequence). Trimming took off 5 bases at V and 0 bases at J, with 13 bases between the two ends. The sequenced part of the CDR3 DNA is TGTGCCAGTAGTGCACGTGGCGGAGCTAACTATGGC. Translating it yields CASSARGGANYG. The whole CDR3 region reads CASSARGGANYGYTF.

This clone was seen many times. The read ends 3 residues before the CDR3 terminus; that terminus is restored from the germline J gene. V usage is TRBV7-6 and J usage is TRBJ2-3; D is uncertain. This CDR3 has 15 residues. CDR1 and CDR2 from the germline V gene are SGHVS and FNYEAQ. Trimming pared 3 bases from V and 2 bases from J, leaving 12 bases between. CDR3 DNA, as far as it was read: TGTGCCAGCAGCTTCGGTTTCGGTTCCACAGATACG. Translation gives CASSFGFGSTDT. The CDR3 in its entirety is CASSFGFGSTDTQYF.

This clone was recorded many times. From the germline J gene comes the end of the CDR3, since the read stops 3 residues before it. This rearrangement joins TRBV2 to TRBJ2-1, with 10 nucleotides matching TRBD2. Trimming took 8 bases from V and 8 from J; bases not matched to a gene: 15. The germline gives CDR1 SNHLY, CDR2 FYNNEI. The CDR3 length is 16 residues. Here the CDR3 reads CASHPPGLAGEDEQFF. The sequenced part of the CDR3 DNA is TGTGCCAGCCACCCCCCGGGGCTAGCGGGAGAGGATGAG.

This clone was detected a few times. The read gets to within 3 residues of the CDR3 end, and the germline J gene fills in the rest. The chain combines TRBV13 with TRBJ2-1; D uncertain. Deletions cut 2 bases from V and 6 bases from J, with 8 bases between. The CDR3 extends over 13 amino acids. Germline V gene lookup returns CDR1 PRHDT and CDR2 FYEKMQ (reference sequence). CDR3 DNA (partial): TGTGCCAGCAGCTTATATTTCGGCAATGAG. This sequence encodes CASSLYFGNE. The full CDR3 is CASSLYFGNEQFF.

Comment on this clone: The read terminates 3 residues before the CDR3 end, so the remaining end is supplied by the germline J gene. The chain employs TRBV7-2 and TRBJ2-7; D might be TRBD1 (6 bases). Trimming removed 4 bases at V and 3 bases at J, with 10 bases between. CDR3 length: 13 amino acids. Germline CDR1 is SGHTA and CDR2 is FQGNSA. The sequenced CDR3 bases are TGTGCCAGCAGCTGGGGACAATTCTACGAG. This gives the protein CASSWGQFYE. The entire CDR3 reads CASSWGQFYEQYF.

This clone was seen repeatedly, ten times or more. The CDR3 reads CSAGGGRGTEAFF. The DNA read from the CDR3 is TGCAGTGCCGGGGGGGGTAGGGGCACTGAA. This chain uses TRBV20-1 with TRBJ1-1, with D possibly being TRBD1 (5 bases). The CDR3 end lies 3 residues beyond the end of the read and is filled in from the germline J gene. CDR3 length equals 13 residues. The germline V gene encodes CDR1 DFQATT and CDR2 SNEGSKA (reference sequence). V was trimmed by 6 bases and J by 4 bases, leaving 15 bases between them.

Concerning this clone itself: The missing CDR3 end, 3 residues past where the read stops, is filled in from the germline J gene. The rearrangement joins TRBV11-2 to TRBJ2-7; a weak D match, TRBD2 (6 bases). The CDR3 is 14 amino acids. The ends were cut back, 6 bases at V and 4 bases at J, with 16 bases in the middle. Germline CDR1 is SGHAT and CDR2 is FQNNGV. CDR3 sequence reads: CASRSTRRQYEQYF. CDR3 bases read: TGTGCCAGCAGGTCGACTAGAAGGCAATACGAG.

This clone was found many times. The observed sequence ends 3 residues before the CDR3 terminus, with the missing tail filled in from the germline J gene. The chain has TRBV7-2 and TRBJ2-7, with D maybe TRBD2 (7 bases). The CDR3 is 14 residues long. Trimming pared 10 bases from V and 0 bases from J, leaving 16 bases between. Germline V gene data show CDR1 as SGHTA and CDR2 as FQGNSA. The sequenced part of the CDR3 DNA is TGTGCCACTCAGCACCGGGGGGCCTCCTACGAG. It translates to CATQHRGASYE. The whole CDR3 reads CATQHRGASYEQYF.

Note on this clone: The read terminates 3 residues ahead of where the CDR3 ends, so the germline J gene completes it. This chain uses TRBV7-8 with TRBJ2-7, with TRBD1 as a possible D gene (5 bases). This CDR3 has 16 amino acids. Germline CDR1 is SGHVS and CDR2 is FQNEAQ. V lost 2 bases and J lost 0, with 14 bases in between. Partial CDR3 DNA: TGTGCCAGCAGCTTATGGTCCGTCAGGGACTCCTACGAG. Its protein is CASSLWSVRDSYE. In full, the CDR3 reads CASSLWSVRDSYEQYF.

A remark on this clone: The CDR3 end falls 3 residues outside the read, so it is completed with the germline J gene. The chain links TRBV19 to TRBJ1-2; 11 nucleotides align to TRBD1. Looked up from germline, CDR1 is LNHDA and CDR2 is SQIVND (reference sequence). Trimming removed 7 bases from V and 1 base from J; junction bases left unmatched: 14. CDR3 length: 18 amino acids. CDR3 DNA, as far as it was read: TGTGCCAGTACCACTCCCCCCGGGACAGGGGGTTATAACTATGGC. This sequence encodes CASTTPPGTGGYNYG. The full CDR3 protein reads CASTTPPGTGGYNYGYTF.

This clone was recorded a few times. The CDR3 end lies 3 residues beyond the end of the read and is filled in from the germline J gene. This chain connects TRBV7-9 to TRBJ2-1, with D tentatively TRBD1 (6 bases). The CDR3 has 13 residues. Per germline, CDR1 SEHNR and CDR2 FQNEAQ (reference sequence). V was cut by 1 base and J by 9 bases, with 10 bases left in between. CDR3 loop: CASSLVGGLEQFF. CDR3 DNA (partial): TGTGCCAGCAGCTTAGTTGGGGGCCTTGAG.

At least ten counts were recorded for this clone. One junction end does not reproduce the germline sequence, and a read error may be involved. The read comes to an end 3 residues before the CDR3 does, leaving the germline J gene to fill in the end. The chain combines TRBV4-2 with TRBJ2-3; D may be TRBD2 (7 bases). CDR3 length: 16 amino acids. The germline CDR1 and CDR2 sequences are LGHNA and YNFKEQ. CDR3 protein: CASSQVQTGGPDTQYF. The CDR3 bases that were read are TGCGCCAGCAGCCAAGTACAAACGGGGGGCCCAGATACG.

This clone was seen more than once but under ten times. The read ends 3 residues before the CDR3 terminus; that terminus is restored from the germline J gene. The rearrangement links TRBV19 to TRBJ2-3, with 7 bases matching TRBD1. There are 13 residues in the CDR3. Unmatched junction bases numbered 3, after V lost 7 bases and J lost 2 bases. CDR1 and CDR2 (germline): LNHDA, SQIVND (reference sequence). Partial CDR3 DNA: TGTGCCAGTATGGACAGGCCCACAGATACG. Translating it yields CASMDRPTDT. The complete CDR3 protein is CASMDRPTDTQYF.

Comment on this clone: The read ends 3 residues early relative to the CDR3; the germline J gene fills the gap. This chain links TRBV18 with TRBJ2-2; 14 positions agree with TRBD2. Germline CDR1 reads KGHSH; CDR2 reads LQKENI. V gave up 1 base and J gave up 9 bases; unmatched junction bases: 4. This CDR3 has 16 residues. Here the CDR3 reads CASSPRTSGGSRELFF. Partial CDR3 DNA: TGTGCCAGCTCACCACGGACTAGCGGGGGGAGTCGGGAG.

Note on this clone: The read ends 3 residues early relative to the CDR3; the germline J gene fills the gap. The V and J genes are TRBV5-1 and TRBJ2-7, with 9 bases matching TRBD1. CDR1 and CDR2 from the germline V gene are SGHRS and YFSETQ. This CDR3 region has 17 residues. Losses at the gene ends were 3 bases for V and 0 bases for J; bases not matched to a gene: 10. CDR3 DNA (partial): TGCGCCAGCAGCTCCCAACATACGACAGGGGGCTCCTACGAG. Translation: CASSSQHTTGGSYE. The CDR3 in its entirety is CASSSQHTTGGSYEQYF. Full variable domain (remainder filled in from reference TRBV5-1 and TRBJ2-7): KAGVTQTPRYLIKTRGQQVTLSCSPISGHRSVSWYQQTPGQGLQFLFEYFSETQRNKGNFPGRFSGRQFSNSRSEMNVSTLELGDSALYLCASSSQHTTGGSYEQYFGPGTRLTVT.

This clone was observed a handful of times. Read sequence stops 3 residues before the CDR3 end, and the germline J gene provides the missing end. This chain uses TRBV5-1 with TRBJ2-5; TRBD1 agrees at 9 bases. V gave up 2 bases and J gave up 3 bases; unmatched junction bases: 8. Per the germline V gene, CDR1 is SGHRS and CDR2 is YFSETQ. CDR3 length: 16 residues. CDR3 residues: CASSLAVWTGEETQYF. Incomplete CDR3 DNA: TGCGCCAGCAGCTTAGCAGTTTGGACAGGGGAAGAGACC.

A note on this clone: The read halts 3 residues ahead of the CDR3 end, with the missing end drawn from the germline J gene. The V call is TRBV30, the J call TRBJ1-2; a weak D match, TRBD1 (5 bases). V shed 5 bases and J shed 1 base, with 8 bases lying between them. CDR1 GTSNPN and CDR2 SVGIG come from the germline V gene (reference sequence). This CDR3 is built from 12 residues. The CDR3 DNA, read in part, is TGTGCCTGGGCGACAGATAACTATGGC. Its protein is CAWATDNYG. The whole CDR3 protein reads CAWATDNYGYTF. Based on the CDR3 plus reference TRBV30 and TRBJ1-2, the full variable domain is SQTIHQWPATLVQPVGSPLSLECTVEGTSNPNLYWYRQAAGRGLQLLFYSVGIGQISSEVPQNLSASRPQDRQFILSSKKLLLSDSGFYLCAWATDNYGYTFGSGTRLTVV.